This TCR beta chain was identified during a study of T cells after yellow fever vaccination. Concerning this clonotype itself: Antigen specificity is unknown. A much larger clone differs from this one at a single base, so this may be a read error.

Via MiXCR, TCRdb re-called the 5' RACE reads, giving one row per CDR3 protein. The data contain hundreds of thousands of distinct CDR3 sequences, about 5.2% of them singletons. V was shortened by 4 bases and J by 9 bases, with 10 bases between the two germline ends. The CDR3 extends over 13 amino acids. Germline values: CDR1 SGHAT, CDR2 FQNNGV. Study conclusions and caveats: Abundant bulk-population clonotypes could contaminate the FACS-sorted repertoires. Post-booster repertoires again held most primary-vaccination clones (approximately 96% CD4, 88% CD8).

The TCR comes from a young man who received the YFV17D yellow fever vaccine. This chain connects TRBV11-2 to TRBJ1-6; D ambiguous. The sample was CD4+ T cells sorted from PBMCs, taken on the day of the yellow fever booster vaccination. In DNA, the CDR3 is TGTGCCAGCAGCTCTACAGAGAGTTCACCCCTCCACTTT. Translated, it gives CASSSTESSPLHF. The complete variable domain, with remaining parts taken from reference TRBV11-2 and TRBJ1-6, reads EAGVAQSPRYKIIEKRQSVAFWCNPISGHATLYWYQQILGQGPKLLIQFQNNGVVDDSQLPKDRFSAERLKGVDSTLKIQPAKLEDSAVYLCASSSTESSPLHFGNGTRLTVT.